The present T cell receptor (beta chain) was sequenced within a study of OX40 agonist ivuxolimab in advanced cancers. Study information: Averaging 60 years in age, with a range of about 20 to 90, the cohort was 65% to 85% male. One hepatocellular carcinoma and a couple of cutaneous melanoma patients partially responded.

Points on this clone: Antigen unknown.

Overall study findings and caveats: On average, CD8+ T cells showed a greater number of expanded clones than CD4+.

The CDR3 extends over 14 amino acids. Germline CDR1 reads SGHTA; CDR2 reads FQGTGA. Between the trimmed V and J ends, which lost 5 bases and 6 bases, there was a span of 16 bases. Clones were sequenced by immunoSEQ multiplex PCR, and TCRdb holds only the in-frame ones, with some missing. The data show approximately 94,000 clones, with 80% to 90% seen just once and 0.9% to 1.2% held by the top ten. The sequenced sample was CD4+ or CD8+ T cells sorted from blood, obtained in a trial of the OX40 agonist ivuxolimab. The chain uses TRBV7-3 and TRBJ1-2; D uncertain. The source of this sequence is an adult with an advanced solid tumor such as melanoma, head and neck, liver or kidney cancer. The chain's CDR3 is CASSTGLTSDGYTF. The DNA for the CDR3 is TGTGCCAGCAGCACCGGACTGACTTCTGATGGCTACACCTTC.